This T cell receptor beta chain emerged from a study of CD4 T cells in relation to SARS-CoV-2 and coronaviruses. Details on this clone: The antigen is not known.

Clones were sequenced by immunoSEQ multiplex PCR, and TCRdb holds only the in-frame ones, with some missing. Of around 29,000 clones in the sample, about 80% were seen once. Germline V gives CDR1 SGDLS, CDR2 YYNGEE. The V end was cut by 4 bases, the J end by 5 bases, with 13 bases between. There are 13 residues in the CDR3. Unexposed donor CD4+ T cells date from about 2010-2019, before the COVID-19 pandemic. Isolation of CD4+ T cells took place after roughly nine days in culture. Sequences were obtained from CD4+ T cells from PBMCs, cultured in vitro. This TCR was sampled from a human donor in good health. The chain uses TRBV9 and TRBJ2-7; perhaps TRBD1 as D (5 bases). CDR3 nucleotide sequence: TGTGCCAGCAGCCCACGTAGGGGCCACGAGCAGTACTTC. Its translation is CASSPRRGHEQYF.